The 14 T cell receptor beta chains listed next were all sequenced from one sample in a study of T cell repertoires in cytomegalovirus infection. TCRdb itself ran the reads through MiXCR, one entry per CDR3 protein. The sample has about 920,000 distinct CDR3 sequences; more than 25% are singletons. Antigens for these TCRs are unknown. Sequences were derived from cultured CD8+ T cells from PBMCs, sampled from culture after CMV antigen stimulation. These receptors were obtained from a human donor in good health (CMV status not recorded). Some clones in this sample may be carry-over from other donors' samples.

There are many counts of this clonotype. J is TRBJ2-1 and V is TRBV10-3, with 12 bases aligning to TRBD2. CDR1 is ENHRY and CDR2 is SYGVKD in the germline V gene. The V and J ends lost 8 bases and 7 bases, in that order; junction bases with no gene match: 3. The CDR3 covers 13 residues. The chain's CDR3 is CAIGGLAGNEQFF. The CDR3 DNA follows: TGTGCCATCGGCGGACTAGCGGGAAATGAGCAGTTCTTC.

This clonotype appeared a few times. The chain uses TRBV28 and TRBJ2-5; a possible D gene is TRBD1 (6 bases). This CDR3 comprises 13 residues. The V gene's germline CDR1 is MDHEN and CDR2 SYDVKM. Trimming stripped 4 bases from V and 2 bases from J, with 8 bases between. CDR3 in DNA: TGTGCCAGCAGTTCAGGGGAACAAGAGACCCAGTACTTC. It is translated as CASSSGEQETQYF.

The rearrangement uses TRBV27 and TRBJ2-2; D could derive from TRBD1 or TRBD2 (7 bases each). The CDR3 consists of 17 residues. V gave up 5 bases and J gave up 2 bases, with 18 bases separating them. Germline V lookup: CDR1 MNHEY, CDR2 SMNVEV (reference sequence). The CDR3 DNA reads as TGTGCCAGCAGTCTTCAGGGGGGGCGAATCAACACCGGGGAGCTGTTTTTT. Translating it yields CASSLQGGRINTGELFF.

In its sample, this clonotype was seen many times. The chain is built from TRBV7-2 and TRBJ2-3; D unresolved. V was cut by 0 bases and J by 2 bases, with 9 bases left in between. The CDR3 is 15 amino acids. Germline V lookup: CDR1 SGHTA, CDR2 FQGNSA. The CDR3 is CASSLAARYTDTQYF. The CDR3 DNA follows: TGTGCCAGCAGCTTAGCCGCGCGTTACACAGATACGCAGTATTTT. Variable domain in full (rest from reference TRBV7-2 and TRBJ2-3): GAGVSQSPSNKVTEKGKDVELRCDPISGHTALYWYRQSLGQGLEFLIYFQGNSAPDKSGLPSDRFSAERTGGSVSTLTIQRTQQEDSAVYLCASSLAARYTDTQYFGPGTRLTVL.

This clonotype showed up just a few times. This chain connects TRBV4-1 to TRBJ1-2; TRBD1 is a possible D gene (6 bases). This CDR3 is built from 15 residues. The germline CDR1 and CDR2 sequences are MGHRA and YSYEKL. V gave up 2 bases and J gave up 4 bases, with 14 bases separating them. CDR3 sequence (DNA): TGCGCCAGCAGCCAAACGGCCGGACAGATCTATGGCTACACCTTC. Protein: CASSQTAGQIYGYTF.

This chain uses TRBV6-6 with TRBJ2-7; D remains ambiguous. V was trimmed by 2 bases and J by 4 bases, leaving 9 bases between them. Germline V gene data show CDR1 as MNHNY and CDR2 as SVGAGI (reference sequence). The CDR3 totals 13 residues. The CDR3: CASSYPSPYEQYF. The CDR3 DNA reads TGTGCCAGCAGTTACCCCTCCCCGTACGAGCAGTACTTC.

The chain is built from TRBV5-6 and TRBJ2-7, with a possible D match to TRBD2 (5 bases). The germline CDR1 and CDR2 sequences are SGHDT and YYEEEE. Trimming took 3 bases from V and 3 from J, leaving 10 bases between them. The CDR3 loop spans 13 amino acids. The CDR3 sequence: CASSSQLDYEQYV. In DNA form, the CDR3 reads TGTGCCAGCAGCTCTCAACTAGACTACGAGCAGTACGTC.

In its sample, this clonotype was seen a few times. The chain uses TRBV10-3 and TRBJ2-1; 11 bases align to TRBD2. There are 15 residues in the CDR3. Trimming took 5 bases from V and 8 from J; bases not matched to a gene: 8. Germline V gives CDR1 ENHRY, CDR2 SYGVKD. For the CDR3, the DNA is TGTGCCATCAGTTACCCTAGCGGGGGGCTGGATGAGCAGTTCTTC. Translated, it gives CAISYPSGGLDEQFF.

The chain has TRBV11-3 and TRBJ2-3; D uncertain. With 3 bases removed from V and 6 bases from J, the gap between germline ends came to 13 bases. Per the germline V gene, CDR1 is SGHNT and CDR2 is YENEEA. CDR3 length: 14 amino acids. In DNA form, the CDR3 reads TGTGCCAGCAGCTTTTGGGGTTTAACGGATACGCAGTATTTT. Amino acids: CASSFWGLTDTQYF.

The chain recombines TRBV6-5 with TRBJ1-4, with D unresolved. This CDR3 spans 15 amino acids. Trimming removed 2 bases at V and 8 bases at J, with 15 bases between. The germline V gene encodes CDR1 MNHEY and CDR2 SVGAGI. The CDR3 is CASSYRGSSEEKLFF. Written as DNA, the CDR3 is TGTGCCAGCAGTTACCGCGGGTCCTCTGAGGAAAAACTGTTTTTT.

At least ten counts were recorded for this clonotype. The chain employs TRBV7-8 and TRBJ1-1; 8 bases are shared with TRBD1. The length of the CDR3 is 17 residues. The germline V gene encodes CDR1 SGHVS and CDR2 FQNEAQ. V lost 5 bases and J lost 2; bases outside the gene matches: 13. The chain's CDR3 is CASSLTGVGVRNTEAFF. CDR3 bases: TGTGCCAGCAGCCTGACAGGGGTTGGGGTTAGAAACACTGAAGCTTTCTTT.

The rearrangement uses TRBV7-2 and TRBJ2-1, with D possibly TRBD2 on 7 matching bases. CDR3 length: 16 amino acids. Trimming removed 5 bases at V and 9 bases at J, with 23 bases between. Germline assignment: CDR1 SGHTA and CDR2 FQGNSA. CDR3 coding DNA: TGTGCCAGCAGCCCCCTTGGGGGGGGGCGCCACGCTGAGCAGTTCTTC. It translates to CASSPLGGGRHAEQFF.

This clonotype was picked up a small number of times. A much larger clone lies one base from this, so it may be a read error. The CDR3: CASSLWTATEAFF. CDR3 in DNA: TGTGCCAGCAGCCTATGGACAGCCACTGAAGCTTTCTTT. The chain carries TRBV11-1 and TRBJ1-1, with D possibly TRBD1 on 6 matching bases. This CDR3 is built from 13 residues. Germline-derived CDR1 and CDR2 are SGHAT and FQDESV (reference sequence). The germline V and J ends were trimmed by 5 bases and 4 bases, with 11 bases remaining between them. Full variable domain (remainder filled in from reference TRBV11-1 and TRBJ1-1): EAEVAQSPRYKITEKSQAVAFWCDPISGHATLYWYRQILGQGPELLVQFQDESVVDDSQLPKDRFSAERLKGVDSTLKIQPAELGDSAMYLCASSLWTATEAFFGQGTRLTVV.

V gene TRBV5-6 combines with J gene TRBJ2-3; 7 bases map to TRBD2. The CDR3 covers 21 residues. V dropped 1 base and J dropped 2; count of bases not matched to a gene: 22. CDR1 and CDR2 from the germline V gene are SGHDT and YYEEEE. The CDR3 is CASSLYLLPAGEFEFTDTQYF. In nucleotides, the CDR3 is TGTGCCAGCAGCTTGTATCTTCTTCCGGCGGGGGAATTCGAATTCACAGATACGCAGTATTTT.